The clone carrying this T cell receptor (beta chain) was seen only a few times. Its antigen remains unknown. These data belong to a study of OX40 agonist ivuxolimab in advanced cancers. Method: immunoSEQ multiplex PCR; TCRdb's copy keeps in-frame clones and lacks some. This table has 55,000 to 80,000 clones, 81% appearing once. The CDR3 is 11 residues long. The V gene's germline CDR1 is SGHRS and CDR2 YFSETQ. The ends were cut back, 2 bases at V and 4 bases at J, with 3 bases in the middle. Whole-study results and caveats: Compared with CD4+, CD8+ T cells on average had more expanded clones.

The chain couples TRBV5-1 to TRBJ2-5; no reliable D call. The sequence was obtained from an adult with an advanced solid tumor such as melanoma, head and neck, liver or kidney cancer. The sequenced sample was CD4+ or CD8+ T cells sorted from blood, obtained in a trial of the OX40 agonist ivuxolimab. This chain's CDR3 is CASSFSETQYF. For the CDR3, the DNA is TGCGCCAGCAGCTTTTCAGAGACCCAGTACTTC.